The clone carrying this T cell receptor beta chain has more than one count but fewer than ten. The authors' processing: The assay estimated nucleated cells by amplifying reference gene primers. Libraries were prepared by immunoSEQ multiplex PCR; TCRdb keeps only in-frame clonotypes and omits some of them. Clone size and V and J calls were adopted from that table, with D and trimming inferred from the DNA. The data show some 40,000 clones, with roughly 71% seen just once and 5.5% to 6.5% held by the top ten. The source of the sample is a study of blood T cell repertoires in COVID-19. Across the whole study: The United States, Italy and Spain provided the acute and convalescent COVID-19 samples.

The receptor's source is an elderly man with acute or convalescent COVID-19. The sequenced sample was peripheral blood.

CDR3 loop: CASRETGEQPQHF. The CDR3 DNA sequence: TGTGCCAGCAGAGAGACAGGGGAACAGCCCCAGCATTTT. The V gene is TRBV6-6, the J gene TRBJ1-5; TRBD1 matches 8 bases. The V gene's germline CDR1 is MNHNY and CDR2 SVGAGI (reference sequence). The J segment lost 7 bases and the V segment lost 6 bases, leaving 5 bases of the junction unmatched. The CDR3 consists of 13 residues.